This entry concerns a single T cell receptor (beta chain). Its specificity is not known. At the DNA level, this CDR3 is encoded by other sequences in the same sample as well. Germline lookup yields CDR1 MNHEY and CDR2 SVGAGI. The germline V and J ends were trimmed by 2 bases and 2 bases, with 9 bases remaining between them. This CDR3 region has 14 residues. This specimen belongs to a study of shared clonotypes between healthy human individuals. Findings and limits, study-wide: For naive CD4 cells, around 5.1% of clonotypes were shared across a handful of donors.

The naive CD8 subset, CD45RO-negative cells positively selected for CCR7, excluded terminally differentiated effector memory CD45RA+ cells. Donors were healthy HIV-negative adults without recently reported acute infections or vaccinations. TCRdb keeps only in-frame clones here, not all; method: immunoSEQ multiplex PCR. The repertoire has roughly 2,000,000 clones, just under 95% of them found once; the top ten carry 0.9% to 1.5%. The specimen was naive CD8+ T cells sorted from blood. This TCR was sampled from a man between 18 and 29 years old in good health. The chain combines TRBV6-5 with TRBJ1-1, with no clear D. This CDR3 is CASSYGVPNTEAFF. Written as DNA, the CDR3 is TGTGCCAGCAGTTACGGGGTCCCTAACACTGAAGCTTTCTTT.